The rows below give T cell receptor beta chains drawn from one sample of a study of blood T cell repertoires in COVID-19. Libraries were prepared by immunoSEQ multiplex PCR; TCRdb keeps only in-frame clonotypes and omits some of them. The table records 450,000 or so clones, 70% to 90% of them present only once. What was sequenced was peripheral blood. Receptors were obtained from a man in his late teens or twenties with COVID-19, enrolled during active disease. Each CDR3 is given with its conserved first and last residue. The D gene is left open where the match is weak. The size of a clone is reported for some rows only, either as once, few or many, or as a class for expanded clones.

TRBV7-7	NA	NA	TRBJ2-1	CASSRGLGSEQFF	TGTGCTAGCAGCCGAGGGCTAGGGTCTGAGCAGTTCTTC
TRBV7-9	NA	NA	TRBJ2-1	CASSLSTGPTYNEQFF	TGTGCCAGCAGCTTGTCGACAGGTCCTACCTACAATGAGCAGTTCTTC
TRBV19	NA	NA	TRBJ2-2	CASSGGARGTGELFF	TGTGCCAGTAGTGGCGGGGCAAGAGGCACCGGGGAGCTGTTTTTT
TRBV19	NA	NA	TRBJ1-2	CASSAMGGAYGYTF	TGTGCCAGTAGTGCCATGGGAGGCGCCTATGGCTACACCTTC
TRBV14	NA	NA	TRBJ1-1	CASSQVAGTEAFF	TGTGCCAGCAGCCAAGTAGCGGGCACTGAAGCTTTCTTT
TRBV7-2	NA	NA	TRBJ2-1	CASSTTPRAWGYNEQFF	TGTGCCAGCAGCACGACTCCCAGGGCCTGGGGATACAATGAGCAGTTCTTC
TRBV18	NA	NA	TRBJ2-7	CASSPQGFYEQYF	TGTGCCAGCTCACCTCAGGGATTCTACGAGCAGTACTTC
TRBV15	TRBD1	NA	TRBJ1-1	CATSPRQGRSEAFF	TGTGCCACCAGCCCTCGACAGGGGAGGTCTGAAGCTTTCTTT
TRBV10-3	TRBD2	NA	TRBJ2-7	CAISSSGSSYEQYF	TGTGCCATCAGCAGTAGCGGGAGCTCCTACGAGCAGTACTTC
TRBV3-1/TRBV3-2	TRBD2	NA	TRBJ2-3	CASSLAGRARADTQYF	TGTGCCAGCTCCCTTGCGGGGAGGGCCCGCGCAGATACGCAGTATTTT
TRBV6-2/TRBV6-3	NA	NA	TRBJ2-7	CASSQNQGFYEQYF	TGTGCCAGCAGCCAGAACCAGGGGTTCTACGAGCAGTACTTC
TRBV19	TRBD1	NA	TRBJ1-1	CASSITGTVNTEAFF	TGTGCCAGTAGTATAACAGGGACAGTGAACACTGAAGCTTTCTTT
TRBV19	NA	NA	TRBJ1-5	CASRGLVGNQPQHF	TGTGCCAGCCGCGGGTTGGTAGGTAATCAGCCCCAGCATTTT
TRBV28	NA	NA	TRBJ2-7	CASSLHRAPYEQYF	TGTGCCAGCAGTTTACACAGGGCCCCCTACGAGCAGTACTTC
TRBV7-9	TRBD1	NA	TRBJ2-2	CASSPSWTGATGELFF	TGTGCCAGCAGCCCAAGCTGGACAGGGGCCACCGGGGAGCTGTTTTTT
TRBV24-1	TRBD1	NA	TRBJ2-7	CATSEGGTGLSSQYF	TGTGCCACCAGTGAAGGAGGGACAGGTCTGTCATCTCAGTACTTC
TRBV5-1	NA	NA	TRBJ1-1	CASSLRVAGTEAFF	TGCGCCAGCAGCTTGCGGGTGGCGGGCACTGAAGCTTTCTTT
TRBV9	NA	once	TRBJ1-4	CASSGGGEKLFF	TGTGCCAGCAGCGGAGGGGGTGAAAAACTGTTTTTT
TRBV11-3	TRBD2	NA	TRBJ2-1	CASSSAGGSYNEQFF	TGTGCCAGCAGCTCGGCGGGCGGGAGCTACAATGAGCAGTTCTTC
TRBV2	NA	NA	TRBJ2-1	CASSELALSSYNEQFF	TGTGCCAGCAGTGAACTAGCGTTAAGCTCCTACAATGAGCAGTTCTTC
TRBV5-1	NA	NA	TRBJ2-7	CASSSGGLISGEQYF	TGCGCCAGCAGCTCAGGGGGACTCATCTCTGGCGAGCAGTACTTC
TRBV24-1	TRBD1	NA	TRBJ2-7	CATGQGQGPEQYF	TGTGCCACCGGACAGGGACAGGGCCCCGAGCAGTACTTC
TRBV6-2/TRBV6-3	TRBD1	NA	TRBJ1-5	CASSGQGGNQPQHF	TGTGCCAGCAGTGGACAGGGTGGCAATCAGCCCCAGCATTTT
TRBV27	NA	NA	TRBJ2-7	CASSPTYEQYF	TGTGCCAGCAGTCCCACCTACGAGCAGTACTTC
TRBV9	NA	NA	TRBJ2-1	CASSVLAGAIDEQFF	TGTGCCAGCAGCGTACTAGCAGGCGCAATCGATGAGCAGTTCTTC
TRBV7-6	TRBD2	NA	TRBJ2-5	CASSPWTSGGAGTQYF	TGTGCCAGCAGCCCCTGGACTAGCGGGGGGGCCGGGACCCAGTACTTC
TRBV5-1	NA	NA	TRBJ2-5	CASRQAEETQYF	TGCGCCAGCCGACAGGCCGAAGAGACCCAGTACTTC
TRBV7-9	NA	NA	TRBJ1-1	CASSSGQPWGEAFF	TGTGCCAGCAGCTCAGGACAGCCTTGGGGTGAAGCTTTCTTT
TRBV3-1/TRBV3-2	NA	NA	TRBJ2-2	CASSRGTMTTGELFF	TGTGCCAGCAGCCGCGGGACCATGACCACCGGGGAGCTGTTTTTT
TRBV9	NA	NA	TRBJ2-7	CASSVGGQYEQYF	TGTGCCAGCAGCGTAGGCGGCCAATACGAGCAGTACTTC
TRBV27	NA	NA	TRBJ2-3	CASSHPSATEADTQYF	TGTGCCAGCAGTCACCCTAGCGCCACCGAGGCAGATACGCAGTATTTT
TRBV7-9	NA	NA	TRBJ1-6	CASSLGQVTSPLHF	TGTGCCAGCAGCTTAGGACAGGTTACTTCACCCCTCCACTTT
TRBV5-4	NA	NA	TRBJ1-1	CASSPETGGTEAFF	TGTGCCAGCAGCCCTGAAACGGGAGGCACTGAAGCTTTCTTT
TRBV6-2/TRBV6-3	NA	NA	TRBJ1-2	CASSSQAYGYTF	TGTGCCAGCAGTTCCCAGGCCTATGGCTACACCTTC
TRBV6-5	TRBD2	NA	TRBJ2-1	CASSYSTSGKEQFF	TGTGCCAGCAGTTACTCGACTAGCGGGAAAGAGCAGTTCTTC
TRBV27	NA	NA	TRBJ2-7	CASSALEGSLSYEQYF	TGTGCCAGCAGTGCCCTCGAAGGGAGTCTCTCCTACGAGCAGTACTTC
TRBV28	NA	NA	TRBJ2-1	CASRPKYRARGEQFF	TGTGCCAGCAGACCTAAGTACAGGGCCAGGGGCGAGCAGTTCTTC
TRBV7-3	TRBD2	NA	TRBJ2-1	CASSLRFRASGNNEQFF	TGTGCCAGCAGCTTAAGGTTTCGGGCTAGCGGAAACAATGAGCAGTTCTTC
TRBV5-1	TRBD2	NA	TRBJ2-3	CASSANTGSGGARDTQYF	TGCGCCAGCAGCGCGAACACCGGTAGCGGGGGGGCTAGAGATACGCAGTATTTT
TRBV28	NA	NA	TRBJ2-7	CASSLSGPPYEQYF	TGTGCCAGCAGTTTGTCCGGTCCCCCGTACGAGCAGTACTTC
TRBV10-3	TRBD1	NA	TRBJ1-1	CAIGRTGLNTEAFF	TGTGCCATCGGAAGGACAGGCCTGAACACTGAAGCTTTCTTT
TRBV7-9	TRBD2	NA	TRBJ2-7	CASSPMGGRAYEQYF	TGTGCCAGCAGCCCTATGGGCGGGAGGGCCTACGAGCAGTACTTC
TRBV11-2	NA	NA	TRBJ1-1	CASSLRGGTEAFF	TGTGCCAGCAGCTTAAGGGGGGGCACTGAAGCTTTCTTT
TRBV28	TRBD2	NA	TRBJ2-1	CASSSPGTSGRDQFF	TGTGCCAGCAGTTCCCCCGGGACTAGCGGGAGGGATCAGTTCTTC
TRBV5-1	TRBD1	NA	TRBJ2-3	CASSLQGAREDTQYF	TGCGCCAGCAGCTTGCAGGGGGCAAGAGAAGATACGCAGTATTTT
TRBV6-5	TRBD2	once	TRBJ2-1	CASSEGASGRNEQFF	TGTGCCAGCTCGGAAGGGGCTAGCGGGAGAAATGAGCAGTTCTTC
TRBV28	TRBD2	NA	TRBJ2-5	CASSITSGGQETQYF	TGTGCCAGCAGCATTACTAGCGGGGGGCAAGAGACCCAGTACTTC
TRBV14	TRBD2	NA	TRBJ2-3	CASSQVLAGGIGTDTQYF	TGTGCCAGCAGCCAAGTACTAGCGGGAGGAATAGGCACAGATACGCAGTATTTT